This record looks at one T cell receptor (beta chain) sequence and its context. V dropped 3 bases and J dropped 7 bases, with 17 bases sitting between them. The CDR3 contains 14 residues. Germline CDR1 and CDR2: SGHNT and YYREEE (reference sequence). The repertoire was sequenced with immunoSEQ multiplex PCR; TCRdb's copy has only in-frame clones and lacks some. This table has roughly 74,000 clones, 80% appearing once. The record originates from a study of T cell clones after liver transplantation. Sequencing was performed on CD4+ T cells from blood, taken before liver transplant. The receptor's source is a human donor who received a liver transplant. V usage is TRBV5-4 and J usage is TRBJ2-7; tentative D call: TRBD1 (7 bases). In DNA form, the CDR3 reads TGTGCCAGCAGCTCCGCCACAGGGGCGGGGGAGCAGTACTTC. Its protein product is CASSSATGAGEQYF.